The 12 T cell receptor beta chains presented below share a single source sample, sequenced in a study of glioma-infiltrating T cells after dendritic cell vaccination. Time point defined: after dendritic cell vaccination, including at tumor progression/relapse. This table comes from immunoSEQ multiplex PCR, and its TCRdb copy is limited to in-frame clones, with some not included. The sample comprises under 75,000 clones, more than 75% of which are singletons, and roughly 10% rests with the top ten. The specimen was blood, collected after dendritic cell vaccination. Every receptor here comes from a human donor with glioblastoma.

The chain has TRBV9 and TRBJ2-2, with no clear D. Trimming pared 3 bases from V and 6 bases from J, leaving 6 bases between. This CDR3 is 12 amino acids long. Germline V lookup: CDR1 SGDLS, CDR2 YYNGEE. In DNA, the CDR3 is TGTGCCAGCAGCGCTCGGGCCGGGGAGCTGTTTTTT. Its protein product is CASSARAGELFF.

The CDR3 sequence: CASSGLGKTQYF. The CDR3 nucleotides are TGTGCCAGTAGTGGACTGGGGAAGACCCAGTACTTC. The V gene is TRBV19, the J gene TRBJ2-5; possible D gene TRBD2, 5 bases. This CDR3 has 12 residues. CDR1 and CDR2 (germline): LNHDA, SQIVND (reference sequence). The germline V and J ends were trimmed by 5 bases and 6 bases, with 10 bases remaining between them.

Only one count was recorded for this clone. CDR3 coding DNA: TGCAGCGTTGAAGGGGTCGGGGGGCCAGGAGATGAGCAGTTCTTC. This encodes CSVEGVGGPGDEQFF. The chain uses TRBV29-1 and TRBJ2-1, with a possible D match to TRBD2 (7 bases). This CDR3 is built from 15 residues. Germline loops: CDR1 SQVTM, CDR2 ANQGSEA. Trimming shortened V by 1 base and J by 8 bases, and 18 bases separated the two germline ends.

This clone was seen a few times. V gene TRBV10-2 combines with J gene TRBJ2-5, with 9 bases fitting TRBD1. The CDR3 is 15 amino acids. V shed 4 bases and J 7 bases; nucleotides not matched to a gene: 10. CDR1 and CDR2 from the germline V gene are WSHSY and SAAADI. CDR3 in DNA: TGCGCCAGCAGTGCCGGGACAGGGAAGTTTGGGACCCAGTACTTC. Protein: CASSAGTGKFGTQYF.

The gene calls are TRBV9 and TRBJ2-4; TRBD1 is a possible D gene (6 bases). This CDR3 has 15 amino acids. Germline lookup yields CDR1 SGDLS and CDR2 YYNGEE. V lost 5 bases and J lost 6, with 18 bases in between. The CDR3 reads CASSPNSPGANIQYF. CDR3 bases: TGTGCCAGCAGTCCTAATTCCCCAGGGGCAAACATTCAGTACTTC.

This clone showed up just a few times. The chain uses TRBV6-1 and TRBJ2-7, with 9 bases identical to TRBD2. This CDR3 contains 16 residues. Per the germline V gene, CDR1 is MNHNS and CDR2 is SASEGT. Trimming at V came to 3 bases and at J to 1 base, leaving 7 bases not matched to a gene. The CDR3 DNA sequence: TGTGCCAGCAGTGACAGCGAGCGGGGGGCGTCCTACGAGCAGTACTTC. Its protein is CASSDSERGASYEQYF.

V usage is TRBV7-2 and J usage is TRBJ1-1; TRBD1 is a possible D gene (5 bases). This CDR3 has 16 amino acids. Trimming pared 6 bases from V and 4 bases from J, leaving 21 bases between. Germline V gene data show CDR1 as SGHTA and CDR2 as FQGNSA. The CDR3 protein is CASRRGNLMRTTEAFF. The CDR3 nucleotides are TGTGCCAGCAGGCGGGGGAATCTAATGAGAACCACTGAAGCTTTCTTT.

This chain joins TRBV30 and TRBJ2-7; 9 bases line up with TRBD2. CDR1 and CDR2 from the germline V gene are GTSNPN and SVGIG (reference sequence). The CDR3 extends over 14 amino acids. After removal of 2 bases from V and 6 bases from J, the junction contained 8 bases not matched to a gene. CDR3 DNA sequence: TGTGCCTGGAGTTGGGCGGGGGGGCGCTTCGAGCAGTACTTC. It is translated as CAWSWAGGRFEQYF.

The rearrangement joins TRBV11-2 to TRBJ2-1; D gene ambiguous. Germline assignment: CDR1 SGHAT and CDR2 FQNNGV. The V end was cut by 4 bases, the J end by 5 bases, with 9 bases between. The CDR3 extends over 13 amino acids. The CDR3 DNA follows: TGTGCCAGCAGCTCGTTGAGAAACAATGAGCAGTTCTTC. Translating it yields CASSSLRNNEQFF. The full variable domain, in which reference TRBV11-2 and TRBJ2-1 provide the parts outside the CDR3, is EAGVAQSPRYKIIEKRQSVAFWCNPISGHATLYWYQQILGQGPKLLIQFQNNGVVDDSQLPKDRFSAERLKGVDSTLKIQPAKLEDSAVYLCASSSLRNNEQFFGPGTRLTVL.

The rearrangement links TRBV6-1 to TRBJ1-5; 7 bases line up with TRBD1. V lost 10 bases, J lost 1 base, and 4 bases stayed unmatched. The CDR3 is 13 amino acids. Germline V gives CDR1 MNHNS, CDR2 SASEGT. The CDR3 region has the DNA TGTGCCACTAACAGGGGAAGCAATCAGCCCCAGCATTTT. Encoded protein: CATNRGSNQPQHF.

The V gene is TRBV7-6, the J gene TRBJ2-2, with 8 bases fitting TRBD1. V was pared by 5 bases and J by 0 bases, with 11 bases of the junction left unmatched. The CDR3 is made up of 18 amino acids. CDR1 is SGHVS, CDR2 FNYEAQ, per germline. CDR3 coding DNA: TGTGCCAGCAGCCAAGACAGGGGAAAAACCCCGAACACCGGGGAGCTGTTTTTT. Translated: CASSQDRGKTPNTGELFF. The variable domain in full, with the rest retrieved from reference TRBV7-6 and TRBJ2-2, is GAGVSQSPRYKVTKRGQDVALRCDPISGHVSLYWYRQALGQGPEFLTYFNYEAQQDKSGLPNDRFSAERPEGSISTLTIQRTEQRDSAMYRCASSQDRGKTPNTGELFFGEGSRLTVL.

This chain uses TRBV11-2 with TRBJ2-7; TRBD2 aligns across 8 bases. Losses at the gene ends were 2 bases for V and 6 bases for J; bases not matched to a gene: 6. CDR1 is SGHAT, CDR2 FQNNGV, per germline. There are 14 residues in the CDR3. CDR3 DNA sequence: TGTGCCAGCAGCTTACCGGGACTAGTGTTCGAGCAGTACTTC. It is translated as CASSLPGLVFEQYF.